The 21 T cell receptor beta chains below were found in one sample sequenced in a study of blood T cell repertoires in COVID-19. TCRdb's copy holds only in-frame clones and misses some; the assay was immunoSEQ multiplex PCR. This sample has approximately 100,000 clones, with 84% found just once. The sample was peripheral blood. These receptor sequences come from a woman aged 50 to 65 with acute or convalescent COVID-19.

The rearrangement uses TRBV7-9 and TRBJ2-7, with unresolved D. CDR1 SEHNR and CDR2 FQNEAQ come from the germline V gene (reference sequence). CDR3 length: 12 amino acids. Trimming removed 3 bases from V and 3 bases from J, with 6 bases in between. DNA for the CDR3: TGTGCCAGCAGCTTTAACAGCTACGAGCAGTACTTC. This translates into CASSFNSYEQYF. Filled out from reference TRBV7-9 and TRBJ2-7, the complete variable domain reads DTGVSQNPRHKITKRGQNVTFRCDPISEHNRLYWYRQTLGQGPEFLTYFQNEAQLEKSRLLSDRFSAERPKGSFSTLEIQRTEQGDSAMYLCASSFNSYEQYFGPGTRLTVT.

The J gene is TRBJ2-7, the V gene TRBV6-4; the match to TRBD1 covers 10 bases. The trim removed 7 bases at V and 6 bases at J, leaving 9 bases unmatched. Germline V CDR1 and CDR2: MRHNA, SNTAGT. This CDR3 spans 14 amino acids. CDR3 coding DNA: TGTGCCAGCACCCCGGGACAGGGGACATCCGAGCAGTACTTC. Its protein is CASTPGQGTSEQYF.

The chain links TRBV12-3 or TRBV12-4 to TRBJ2-7; D unresolved. CDR3 size: 12 residues. Trimming cost V 2 bases and J 3 bases, with 5 bases left between them. CDR3 DNA sequence: TGTGCCAGCAGTTTACTAGTCTACGAGCAGTACTTC. The encoded protein is CASSLLVYEQYF.

This clone appeared a few times. The chain is built from TRBV19 and TRBJ1-4, with a weak D call TRBD1 (6 bases). The CDR3 has 14 residues. Germline V gene data show CDR1 as LNHDA and CDR2 as SQIVND (reference sequence). V was pared by 0 bases and J by 7 bases, with 9 bases between. The CDR3 loop reads CASSIEDSSEKLFF. Written as DNA, the CDR3 is TGTGCCAGTAGTATAGAGGACAGCAGTGAAAAACTGTTTTTT.

The chain uses TRBV6-2 or TRBV6-3 and TRBJ1-5, with D uncertain. The CDR3 covers 12 residues. Germline V gene lookup returns CDR1 MNHEY and CDR2 SVGEGT. Trimming pared 3 bases from V and 6 bases from J, leaving 6 bases between. This CDR3 reads CASSYFFQPQHF. DNA of the CDR3: TGTGCCAGCAGTTATTTCTTTCAGCCCCAGCATTTT.

This chain links TRBV30 with TRBJ1-1; D gene uncertain. With 4 bases removed from V and 5 bases from J, the gap between germline ends came to 14 bases. The CDR3 length is 13 residues. Germline assignment: CDR1 GTSNPN and CDR2 SVGIG (reference sequence). Here the CDR3 reads CAWKRSLGTEAFF. The CDR3 nucleotides are TGTGCCTGGAAACGGAGCCTTGGGACTGAAGCTTTCTTT.

The rearrangement links TRBV28 to TRBJ2-7, with D possibly TRBD1 on 5 matching bases. Trimming took off 5 bases at V and 0 bases at J, with 17 bases between the two ends. Germline assignment: CDR1 MDHEN and CDR2 SYDVKM. There are 16 residues in the CDR3. Here the CDR3 DNA reads TGTGCCAGCAGTCTGGGAAAGGGGCTAAGCTCCTACGAGCAGTACTTC. Encoded protein: CASSLGKGLSSYEQYF.

This chain uses TRBV20-1 with TRBJ1-2, with D unclear. This CDR3 has 9 residues. Trimming cost V 4 bases and J 6 bases, with 3 bases left between them. Per the germline V gene, CDR1 is DFQATT and CDR2 is SNEGSKA (reference sequence). The CDR3 sequence: CSAKHGYTF. CDR3 sequence (DNA): TGCAGTGCTAAGCATGGCTACACCTTC.

V usage is TRBV27 and J usage is TRBJ2-5; 8 bases align to TRBD2. The V and J ends lost 1 base and 4 bases, in that order; junction bases with no gene match: 11. The germline V gene encodes CDR1 MNHEY and CDR2 SMNVEV (reference sequence). The CDR3 has 17 residues. The CDR3 DNA follows: TGTGCCAGCAGTTTATGGGGGCGGGGGGCCGTACGAGAGACCCAGTACTTC. Its protein is CASSLWGRGAVRETQYF.

This clone occurred a few times. The chain carries TRBV3-1 (or the pseudogene TRBV3-2) and TRBJ1-1, with D tentatively TRBD1 (5 bases). This CDR3 contains 16 residues. Germline values: CDR1 LGHDT, CDR2 YNNKEL (reference sequence). Trimming removed 4 bases at V and 0 bases at J, with 15 bases between. The chain's CDR3 is CASSLRGGRMNTEAFF. Here the CDR3 DNA reads TGTGCCAGCAGCCTCCGGGGGGGACGTATGAACACTGAAGCTTTCTTT.

The chain uses TRBV11-3 and TRBJ2-7; D unclear. The V and J ends lost 1 base and 0 bases respectively, with 7 bases between them. Germline loops: CDR1 SGHNT, CDR2 YENEEA. This CDR3 has 14 amino acids. CDR3 protein: CASSLGGHSYEQYF. The CDR3, as DNA: TGTGCCAGCAGCTTAGGTGGCCACTCCTACGAGCAGTACTTC.

This clone was seen just once. The genes are TRBV15 and TRBJ2-3; TRBD2 matches at 7 bases. V dropped 1 base and J dropped 2; count of bases not matched to a gene: 6. CDR1 and CDR2 from the germline V gene are LNHNV and YYDKDF (reference sequence). The CDR3 sequence is 16 residues long. CDR3 residues: CATSRVGGGFTDTQYF. In nucleotides, the CDR3 is TGTGCCACCAGCAGAGTCGGCGGGGGTTTCACAGATACGCAGTATTTT.

This sequence joins TRBV6-5 and TRBJ1-2; D may be TRBD1 (5 bases). The V end was cut by 5 bases, the J end by 2 bases, with 6 bases between. The CDR3 is 12 amino acids. CDR1 and CDR2 (germline): MNHEY, SVGAGI. CDR3 DNA sequence: TGTGCCAGCAGTCGACAGAACTATGGCTACACCTTC. Translated: CASSRQNYGYTF.

This rearrangement joins TRBV10-1 to TRBJ2-1; 9 bases line up with TRBD2. Germline trimming cut 2 bases from V and 7 bases from J; bases unmatched to any gene: 6. The CDR3 sequence is 15 residues long. Germline-derived CDR1 and CDR2 are WNHNN and SYGVQD (reference sequence). CDR3 amino acids: CASSERRGGANEQFF. The CDR3 region has the DNA TGCGCCAGCAGTGAGCGGCGCGGGGGGGCGAATGAGCAGTTCTTC.

The count of this clone is one. The V call is TRBV7-2, the J call TRBJ1-2, with D possibly matching TRBD1 (6 bases). This CDR3 comprises 13 residues. The germline V gene encodes CDR1 SGHTA and CDR2 FQGNSA. With 4 bases removed from V and 3 bases from J, the gap between germline ends came to 9 bases. The CDR3 sequence is CASSSDRHYGYTF. CDR3 nucleotide sequence: TGTGCCAGCAGCTCCGACAGGCACTATGGCTACACCTTC. The full variable domain, its missing parts supplied by reference TRBV7-2 and TRBJ1-2, is GAGVSQSPSNKVTEKGKDVELRCDPISGHTALYWYRQSLGQGLEFLIYFQGNSAPDKSGLPSDRFSAERTGGSVSTLTIQRTQQEDSAVYLCASSSDRHYGYTFGSGTRLTVV.

This rearrangement joins TRBV19 to TRBJ1-2; the match to TRBD1 covers 10 bases. The CDR3 is 19 amino acids. CDR1 and CDR2 (germline): LNHDA, SQIVND (reference sequence). The junction had 15 bases not matched to a gene; V was cut back by 2 bases and J by 3 bases. In nucleotides, the CDR3 is TGTGCCAGTAGTATATCCATCGGGCGGGGGACAGGGGATTACTATGGCTACACCTTC. Translating gives CASSISIGRGTGDYYGYTF.

This clone was counted once. The rearrangement joins TRBV19 to TRBJ1-2; D may be TRBD1 (6 bases). CDR3 length equals 15 residues. The V end lost 1 base, the J end lost 4 bases, and 13 bases lay between the germline ends. Per germline, CDR1 LNHDA and CDR2 SQIVND (reference sequence). This CDR3 reads CASSIVRQEIYGYTF. In nucleotides, the CDR3 is TGTGCCAGTAGTATAGTCCGACAGGAGATCTATGGCTACACCTTC.

J is TRBJ2-3 and V is TRBV5-6; 7 bases fit TRBD1. The CDR3 spans 19 residues. V lost 1 base and J lost 6; bases outside the gene matches: 20. Germline V gives CDR1 SGHDT, CDR2 YYEEEE. CDR3 amino acids: CASSLKSGRALTGVDTQYF. The CDR3 DNA sequence: TGTGCCAGCAGCTTGAAAAGTGGGCGCGCCCTTACAGGGGTCGATACGCAGTATTTT.

The chain recombines TRBV6-1 with TRBJ1-5, with TRBD1 matching over 7 bases. CDR1 and CDR2 from the germline V gene are MNHNS and SASEGT. J was trimmed by 0 bases and V by 4 bases; bases with no gene match: 12. The CDR3 is 18 residues long. CDR3 nucleotide sequence: TGTGCCAGCAGTGGAGGCGGGACAGCCCTTTATAGCAATCAGCCCCAGCATTTT. This encodes CASSGGGTALYSNQPQHF.

The chain is built from TRBV5-4 and TRBJ1-6; the match to TRBD1 covers 9 bases. Unmatched junction bases numbered 0, after V lost 0 bases and J lost 8 bases. CDR1 SGHNT and CDR2 YYREEE come from the germline V gene (reference sequence). The CDR3 spans 14 residues. CDR3 sequence reads: CASSLGDRDSPLHF. Here the CDR3 DNA reads TGTGCCAGCAGCTTGGGGGACAGGGATTCACCCCTCCACTTT. Looking up the rest from reference TRBV5-4 and TRBJ1-6 gives the full variable domain: ETGVTQSPTHLIKTRGQQVTLRCSSQSGHNTVSWYQQALGQGPQFIFQYYREEENGRGNFPPRFSGLQFPNYSSELNVNALELDDSALYLCASSLGDRDSPLHFGNGTRLTVT.

This clone was seen a single time. This sequence joins TRBV9 and TRBJ2-2; D may be TRBD2 (6 bases). Germline CDR1 reads SGDLS; CDR2 reads YYNGEE. The CDR3 contains 15 residues. The V and J ends lost 0 bases and 5 bases respectively, with 11 bases between them. This CDR3 is CASSVVGSGTGELFF. The CDR3 DNA sequence: TGTGCCAGCAGCGTAGTAGGGAGCGGGACCGGGGAGCTGTTTTTT.